This record concerns one T cell receptor (beta chain) sequence. Its antigen is still unknown. Germline V CDR1 and CDR2: MNHEY, SVGAGI. This CDR3 contains 12 residues. V was cut by 7 bases and J by 3 bases, with 8 bases left in between. During the collection period, no donor immune events like infections were recorded. This entry comes from a study of identifying expanded T cells in peripheral blood. Study-level findings and limits: Clone count variance between roughly 2-week samples rose with total template count. Technical replicates showed roughly 1.2 changed clones; approximately 2 weeks approximately 15; four weeks 19.

TCRdb's copy holds only in-frame clones and misses some; the assay was immunoSEQ multiplex PCR. In the table there are approximately 100,000 clones, about 85% of which are singletons. The sequence derives from a person aged 18 to 75 in good health. The gene calls are TRBV6-5 and TRBJ2-3; TRBD1 is a possible D gene (6 bases). Sequencing was carried out using blood. The CDR3 loop is CASKRGTDTQYF. DNA for the CDR3: TGTGCCAGCAAGAGGGGGACAGATACGCAGTATTTT.